This TCR beta chain stems from a study of blood T cell repertoires in COVID-19. In the study overall: The United States, Italy and Spain supplied acute and convalescent COVID-19 samples. Sample material is recorded as cDNA or gDNA derived from T cells, B-cell-depleted T cells, or PBMCs.

This clone was seen once. Ages ranged from about 18 to 89 years, with residence in approximately 23 US areas. Cohorts were determined from participant-reported clinical history. Germline V gene data show CDR1 as SGHRS and CDR2 as YFSETQ. This CDR3 is built from 17 residues. The ends were cut back, 6 bases at V and 5 bases at J, with 23 bases in the middle. Sequenced by immunoSEQ multiplex PCR; TCRdb stores in-frame clones only, minus some. The sample lists about 300,000 clones, around 86% occurring once. What was sequenced was PBMCs or T cells enriched from blood (not recorded which). This receptor was obtained from a man aged 25 to 40 who had recovered from COVID-19. The chain couples TRBV5-1 to TRBJ2-2; a weak D match, TRBD1 (6 bases). CDR3 loop: CASKRTETGTGTGELFF. The CDR3 DNA is TGCGCCAGCAAGCGGACAGAAACAGGGACGGGGACCGGGGAGCTGTTTTTT.